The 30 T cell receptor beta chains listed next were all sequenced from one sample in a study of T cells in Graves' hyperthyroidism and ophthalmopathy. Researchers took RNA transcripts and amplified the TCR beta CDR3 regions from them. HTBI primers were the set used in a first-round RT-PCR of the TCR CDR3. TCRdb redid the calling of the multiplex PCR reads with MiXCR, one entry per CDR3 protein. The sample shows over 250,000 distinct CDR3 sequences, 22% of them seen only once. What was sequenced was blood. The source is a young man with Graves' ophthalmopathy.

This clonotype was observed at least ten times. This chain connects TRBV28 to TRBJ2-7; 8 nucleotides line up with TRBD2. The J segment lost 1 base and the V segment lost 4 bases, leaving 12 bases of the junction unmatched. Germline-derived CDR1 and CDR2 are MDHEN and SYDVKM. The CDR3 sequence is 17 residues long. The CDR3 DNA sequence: TGTGCCAGCAGTTCCCCCTCAATGGCGGGAGGTTCCTACGAGCAGTACTTC. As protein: CASSSPSMAGGSYEQYF.

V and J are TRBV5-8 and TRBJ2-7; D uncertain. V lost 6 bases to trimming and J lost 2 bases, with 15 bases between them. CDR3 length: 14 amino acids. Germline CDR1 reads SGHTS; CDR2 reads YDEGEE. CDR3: CASKLRRGPYEQYF. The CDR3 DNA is TGTGCCAGCAAACTGAGGAGAGGACCCTACGAGCAGTACTTC. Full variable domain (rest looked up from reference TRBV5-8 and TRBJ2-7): EAGVTQSPTHLIKTRGQQATLRCSPISGHTSVYWYQQALGLGLQFLLWYDEGEERNRGNFPPRFSGRQFPNYSSELNVNALELEDSALYLCASKLRRGPYEQYFGPGTRLTVT.

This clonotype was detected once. DNA of the CDR3: TGCAGTGCTAGAGGCGCTAGCGGGAGACTTAGTTACGAGCAGTACTTC. Translating it yields CSARGASGRLSYEQYF. The gene calls are TRBV20-1 and TRBJ2-7; 10 bases map to TRBD2. CDR3 length equals 16 residues. The germline V gene encodes CDR1 DFQATT and CDR2 SNEGSKA (reference sequence). V shed 1 base, J shed 4 bases, and the junction held 10 bases outside the gene matches.

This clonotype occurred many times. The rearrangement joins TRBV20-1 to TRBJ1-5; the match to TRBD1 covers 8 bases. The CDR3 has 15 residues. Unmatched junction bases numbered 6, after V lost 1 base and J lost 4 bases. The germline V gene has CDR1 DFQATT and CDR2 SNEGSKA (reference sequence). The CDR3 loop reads CSARAGGAFNQPQHF. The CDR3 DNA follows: TGCAGTGCTAGAGCAGGGGGCGCCTTTAATCAGCCCCAGCATTTT.

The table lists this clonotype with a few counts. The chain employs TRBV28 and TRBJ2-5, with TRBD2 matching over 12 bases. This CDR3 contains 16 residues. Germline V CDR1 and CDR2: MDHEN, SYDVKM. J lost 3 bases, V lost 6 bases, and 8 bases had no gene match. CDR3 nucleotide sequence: TGTGCCAGCAGCCCGGGACTAGCGGGCGCGAAAGAGACCCAGTACTTC. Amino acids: CASSPGLAGAKETQYF.

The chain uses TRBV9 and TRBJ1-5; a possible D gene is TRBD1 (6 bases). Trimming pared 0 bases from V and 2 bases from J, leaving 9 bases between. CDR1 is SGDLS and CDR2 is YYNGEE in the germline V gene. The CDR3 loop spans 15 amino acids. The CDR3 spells CASSVEGQRNQPQHF. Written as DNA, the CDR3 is TGTGCCAGCAGCGTAGAAGGACAGCGCAATCAGCCCCAGCATTTT.

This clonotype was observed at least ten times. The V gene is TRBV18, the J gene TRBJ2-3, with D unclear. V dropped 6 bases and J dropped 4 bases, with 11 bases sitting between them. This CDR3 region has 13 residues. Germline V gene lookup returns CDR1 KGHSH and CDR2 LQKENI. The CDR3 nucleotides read TGTGCCAGCTCCCAACAGCAAGCAGATACGCAGTATTTT. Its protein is CASSQQQADTQYF.

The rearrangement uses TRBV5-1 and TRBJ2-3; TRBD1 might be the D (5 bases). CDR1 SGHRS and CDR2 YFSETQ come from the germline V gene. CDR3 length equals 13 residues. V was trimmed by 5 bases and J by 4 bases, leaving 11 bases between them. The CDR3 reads CASSMSGPDTQYF. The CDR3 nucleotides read TGCGCCAGCAGTATGTCAGGGCCAGATACGCAGTATTTT.

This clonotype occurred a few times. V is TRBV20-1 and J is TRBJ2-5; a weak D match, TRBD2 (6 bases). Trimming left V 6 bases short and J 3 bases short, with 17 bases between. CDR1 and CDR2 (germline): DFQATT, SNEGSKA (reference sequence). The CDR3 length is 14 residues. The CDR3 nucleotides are TGCAGTGCCCCTAAGGGTAGCGGAAAAGAGACCCAGTACTTC. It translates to CSAPKGSGKETQYF.

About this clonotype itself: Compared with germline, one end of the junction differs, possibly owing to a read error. This CDR3 is CASSFTAGVINERFF. The CDR3 bases are TGTGCCAGCAGTTTTACAGCGGGAGTAATCAATGAGCGGTTCTTC. The genes are TRBV12-3 or TRBV12-4 and TRBJ2-1, with TRBD2 matching over 8 bases. This CDR3 is 15 amino acids long.

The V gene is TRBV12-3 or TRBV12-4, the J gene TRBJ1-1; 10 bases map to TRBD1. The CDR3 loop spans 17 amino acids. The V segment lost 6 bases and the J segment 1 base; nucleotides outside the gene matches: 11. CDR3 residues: CASRAGDRGFRNTEAFF. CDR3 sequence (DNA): TGTGCCAGCAGGGCGGGGGACAGGGGTTTTAGGAACACTGAAGCTTTCTTT.

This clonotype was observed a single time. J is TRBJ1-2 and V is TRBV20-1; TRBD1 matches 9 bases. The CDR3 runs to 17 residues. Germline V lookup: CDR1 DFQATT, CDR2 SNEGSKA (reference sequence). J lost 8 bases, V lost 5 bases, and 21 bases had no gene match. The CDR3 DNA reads TGCAGTGCTTACCTTGACCCGGGACAGGGTGTGGGCTGGGGCTACACCTTC. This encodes CSAYLDPGQGVGWGYTF.

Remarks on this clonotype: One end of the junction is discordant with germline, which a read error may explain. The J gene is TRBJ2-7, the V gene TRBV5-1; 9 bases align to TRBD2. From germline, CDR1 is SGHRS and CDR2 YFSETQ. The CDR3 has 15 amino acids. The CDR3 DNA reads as TGTGCCAGCAGTGACCCGCTAGCGGGGACCTACGAGCAGTACTTC. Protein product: CASSDPLAGTYEQYF.

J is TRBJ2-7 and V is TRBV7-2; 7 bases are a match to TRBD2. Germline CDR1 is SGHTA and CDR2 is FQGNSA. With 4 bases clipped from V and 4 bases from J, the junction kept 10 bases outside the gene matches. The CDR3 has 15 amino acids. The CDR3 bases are TGTGCCAGCAGCTCGGTGGCTAGCGGCGCTTACGAGCAGTACTTC. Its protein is CASSSVASGAYEQYF.

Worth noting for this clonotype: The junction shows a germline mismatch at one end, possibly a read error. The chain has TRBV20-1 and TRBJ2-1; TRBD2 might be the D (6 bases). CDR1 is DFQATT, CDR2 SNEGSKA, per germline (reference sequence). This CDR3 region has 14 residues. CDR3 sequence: CSAGVGDFYNEQLF. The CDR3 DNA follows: TGCAGTGCCGGGGTGGGGGACTTCTACAATGAGCAGCTCTTC.

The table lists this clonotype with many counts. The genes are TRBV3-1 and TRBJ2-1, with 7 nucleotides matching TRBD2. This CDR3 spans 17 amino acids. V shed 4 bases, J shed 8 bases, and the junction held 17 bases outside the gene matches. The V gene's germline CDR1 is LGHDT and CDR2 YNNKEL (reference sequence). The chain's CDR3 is CASSPSSRGVGGDEQFF. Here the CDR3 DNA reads TGTGCCAGCAGCCCCTCCTCCCGGGGGGTCGGCGGGGATGAGCAGTTCTTC.

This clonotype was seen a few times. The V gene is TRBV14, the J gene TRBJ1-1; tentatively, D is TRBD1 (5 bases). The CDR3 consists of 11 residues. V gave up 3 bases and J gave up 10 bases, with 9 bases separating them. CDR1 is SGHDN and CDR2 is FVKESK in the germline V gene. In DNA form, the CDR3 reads TGTGCCAGCAGCCACGGGCAGGGAGCTTTCTTT. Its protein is CASSHGQGAFF. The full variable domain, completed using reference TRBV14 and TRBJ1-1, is EAGVTQFPSHSVIEKGQTVTLRCDPISGHDNLYWYRRVMGKEIKFLLHFVKESKQDESGMPNNRFLAERTGGTYSTLKVQPAELEDSGVYFCASSHGQGAFFGQGTRLTVV.

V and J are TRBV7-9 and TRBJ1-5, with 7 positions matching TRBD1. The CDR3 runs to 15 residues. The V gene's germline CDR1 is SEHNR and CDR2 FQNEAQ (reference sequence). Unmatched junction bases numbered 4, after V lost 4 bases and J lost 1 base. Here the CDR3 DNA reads TGTGCCAGCAGCTCGCAGGGGGAGAGCAATCAGCCCCAGCATTTT. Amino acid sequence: CASSSQGESNQPQHF.

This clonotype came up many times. CDR3 amino acids: CASRGTSGSETQYF. CDR3 coding DNA: TGTGCCAGCAGAGGGACTAGCGGGAGTGAGACCCAGTACTTC. The chain has TRBV28 and TRBJ2-5; 14 bases agree with TRBD2. There are 14 residues in the CDR3. CDR1 MDHEN and CDR2 SYDVKM come from the germline V gene. V was clipped by 6 bases and J by 5 bases; unmatched bases: 2. The full variable domain, rest sourced from reference TRBV28 and TRBJ2-5, is DVKVTQSSRYLVKRTGEKVFLECVQDMDHENMFWYRQDPGLGLRLIYFSYDVKMKEKGDIPEGYSVSREKKERFSLILESASTNQTSMYLCASRGTSGSETQYFGPGTRLLVL.

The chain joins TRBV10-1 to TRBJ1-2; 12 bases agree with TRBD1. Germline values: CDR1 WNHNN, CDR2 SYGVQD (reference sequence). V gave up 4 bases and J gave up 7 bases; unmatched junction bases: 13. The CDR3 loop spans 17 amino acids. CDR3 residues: CASSGPGQGAIRSGYTF. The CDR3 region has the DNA TGCGCCAGCAGTGGGCCGGGACAGGGGGCGATCCGCTCTGGCTACACCTTC.

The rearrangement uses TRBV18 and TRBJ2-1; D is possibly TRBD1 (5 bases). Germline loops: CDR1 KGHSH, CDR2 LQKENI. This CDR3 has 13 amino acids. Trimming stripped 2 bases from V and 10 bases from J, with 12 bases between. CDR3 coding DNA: TGTGCCAGCTCACCAGAGGCGGACACAGAGCAGTTCTTC. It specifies CASSPEADTEQFF.

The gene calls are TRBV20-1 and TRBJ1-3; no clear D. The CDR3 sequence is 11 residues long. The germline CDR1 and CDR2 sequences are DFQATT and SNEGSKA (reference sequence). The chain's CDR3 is CIGSSGNTIYF. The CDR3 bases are TGCATAGGGTCTTCTGGAAACACCATATATTTT.

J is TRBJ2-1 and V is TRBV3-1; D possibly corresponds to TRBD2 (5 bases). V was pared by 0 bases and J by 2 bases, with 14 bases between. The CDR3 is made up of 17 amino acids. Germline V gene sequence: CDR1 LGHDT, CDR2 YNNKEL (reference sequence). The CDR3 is CASSQDRRARAYNEQFF. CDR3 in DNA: TGTGCCAGCAGCCAAGATCGGCGGGCAAGGGCCTACAATGAGCAGTTCTTC.

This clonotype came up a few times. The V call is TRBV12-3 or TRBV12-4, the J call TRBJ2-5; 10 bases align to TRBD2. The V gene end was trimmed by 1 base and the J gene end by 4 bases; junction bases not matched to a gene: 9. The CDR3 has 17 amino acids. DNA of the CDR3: TGTGCCAGCAGTTTAGACCTAGCGGGAGAGATGCCAGAGACCCAGTACTTC. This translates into CASSLDLAGEMPETQYF.

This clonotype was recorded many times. CDR3 protein: CASSFRVRNEQFF. The CDR3 DNA is TGTGCCAGCAGCTTCAGGGTCCGCAATGAGCAGTTCTTC. V is TRBV11-2 and J is TRBJ2-1; a weak D match, TRBD1 (5 bases). V was cut by 3 bases and J by 6 bases, with 9 bases left in between. CDR1 and CDR2 (germline): SGHAT, FQNNGV. The CDR3 spans 13 residues.

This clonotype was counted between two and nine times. The CDR3 loop is CASSPLGPTDTQYF. In DNA form, the CDR3 reads TGTGCCAGCAGCCCCCTAGGGCCCACAGATACGCAGTATTTT. The genes are TRBV5-5 and TRBJ2-3; D unclear. Germline V gene sequence: CDR1 SGHKS, CDR2 YYEKEE (reference sequence). The CDR3 length is 14 residues. V was shortened by 4 bases and J by 2 bases, with 11 bases between the two germline ends.

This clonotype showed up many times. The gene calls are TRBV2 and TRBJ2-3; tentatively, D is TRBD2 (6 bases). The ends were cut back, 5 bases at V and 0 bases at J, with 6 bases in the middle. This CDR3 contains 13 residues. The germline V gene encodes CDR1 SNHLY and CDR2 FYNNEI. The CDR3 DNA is TGTGCCAGCAGTCGGGAGAGCACAGATACGCAGTATTTT. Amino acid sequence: CASSRESTDTQYF.

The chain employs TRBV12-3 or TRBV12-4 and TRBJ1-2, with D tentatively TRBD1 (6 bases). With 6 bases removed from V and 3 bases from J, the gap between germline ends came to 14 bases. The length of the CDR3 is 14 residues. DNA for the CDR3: TGTGCCAGCAGCCACGACAGGAGCGACTATGGCTACACCTTC. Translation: CASSHDRSDYGYTF.

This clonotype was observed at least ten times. The CDR3 DNA reads as TGTGCCAGCAGCTTGGGACGGGAAGTCTCGGTCCATACGCAGTATTTT. It translates to CASSLGREVSVHTQYF. The chain uses TRBV5-6 and TRBJ2-3, with a tentative D call TRBD2 (5 bases). Germline CDR1 and CDR2: SGHDT and YYEEEE. V shed 0 bases and J shed 7 bases, with 18 bases lying between them. CDR3 length: 16 amino acids.

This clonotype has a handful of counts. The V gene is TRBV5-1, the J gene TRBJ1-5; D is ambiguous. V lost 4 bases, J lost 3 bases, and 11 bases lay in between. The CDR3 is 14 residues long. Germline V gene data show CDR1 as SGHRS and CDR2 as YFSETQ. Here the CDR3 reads CASSADSSNQPQHF. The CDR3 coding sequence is TGCGCCAGCAGCGCCGACTCCTCCAATCAGCCCCAGCATTTT.